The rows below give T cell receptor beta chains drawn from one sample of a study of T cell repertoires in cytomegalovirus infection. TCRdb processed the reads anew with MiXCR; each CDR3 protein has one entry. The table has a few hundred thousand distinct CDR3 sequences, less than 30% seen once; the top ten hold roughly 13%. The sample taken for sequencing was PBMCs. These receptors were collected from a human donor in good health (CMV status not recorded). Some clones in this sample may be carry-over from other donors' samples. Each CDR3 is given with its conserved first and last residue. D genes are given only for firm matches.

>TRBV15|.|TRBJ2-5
CATSRDRGGPRVETQYF
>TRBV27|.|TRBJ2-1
CASSSSMDEEQFF
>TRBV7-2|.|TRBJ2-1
CASSFVGGTGNEQFF
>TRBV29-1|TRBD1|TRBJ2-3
CSVKQGAGTDTQYF
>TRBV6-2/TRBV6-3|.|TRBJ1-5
CASSSNIRYSNQPQHF
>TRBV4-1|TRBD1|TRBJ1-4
CASSQEEGQGRATNEKLFF
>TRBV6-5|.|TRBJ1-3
CASSPTDPVSGNTIYF
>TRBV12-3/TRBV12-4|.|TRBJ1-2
CASSLRETMNYGYTF
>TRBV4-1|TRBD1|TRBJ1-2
CASSQRGTGQGYTF
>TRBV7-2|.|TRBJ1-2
CASSMGRYYGYTF
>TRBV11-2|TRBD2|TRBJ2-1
CASSSAGGPDEQFF
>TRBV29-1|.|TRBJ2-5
CSVSTGLETQYF
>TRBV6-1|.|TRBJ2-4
CASSEALGRRDKNIQYF
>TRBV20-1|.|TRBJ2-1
CSASAFGRPYNEQFF
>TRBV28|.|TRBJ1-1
CASRTPAEAFF
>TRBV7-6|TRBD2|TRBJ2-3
CASSLWTSGTTTDTQYF
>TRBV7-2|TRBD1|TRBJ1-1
CASSVRTGDNTEAFF
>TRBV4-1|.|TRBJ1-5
CASSQENAGSIGNQPQHF
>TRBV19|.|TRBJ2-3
CASKALNTDTQYF
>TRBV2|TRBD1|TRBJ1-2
CASGEQGADGYTF
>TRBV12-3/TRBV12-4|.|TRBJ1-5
CASSLGDGEQPQHF
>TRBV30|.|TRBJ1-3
CAWTGQSYGSTIYF